Presented here are 19 T cell receptor beta chains from one specimen sequenced in a study of blood T cell repertoires in COVID-19. The method was immunoSEQ multiplex PCR; TCRdb's version includes in-frame clones alone and lacks a portion of them. Of about 230,000 clones listed, approximately 88% are singletons. The sequenced material came from peripheral blood. Receptors originate from a man aged 40-49 years with acute or convalescent COVID-19.

The V call is TRBV6-1, the J call TRBJ1-6; the match to TRBD1 covers 7 bases. This CDR3 is 13 amino acids long. V lost 8 bases, J lost 10 bases, and 8 bases stayed unmatched. Germline CDR1 MNHNS, CDR2 SASEGT. The CDR3: CASLGTVGSPLHF. Written as DNA, the CDR3 is TGTGCCAGCCTCGGGACAGTAGGATCACCCCTCCACTTT.

This clone was observed a single time. V and J are TRBV2 and TRBJ2-5; the D is unclear. CDR1 and CDR2 (germline): SNHLY, FYNNEI. The CDR3 has 12 residues. Trimming removed 6 bases from V and 5 bases from J, with 10 bases in between. CDR3: CASRYSLETQYF. The CDR3 region has the DNA TGTGCCAGCAGGTACTCCCTGGAGACCCAGTACTTC.

V usage is TRBV5-4 and J usage is TRBJ1-2, with D possibly TRBD1 on 5 matching bases. The CDR3 covers 15 residues. V was shortened by 3 bases and J by 8 bases, with 20 bases between the two germline ends. Germline values: CDR1 SGHNT, CDR2 YYREEE (reference sequence). The CDR3 region has the DNA TGTGCCAGCAGCTCCCCCCGGGAGGGACCCGCGGGCTACACCTTC. Its protein product is CASSSPREGPAGYTF.

V is TRBV7-2 and J is TRBJ1-3, with 7 bases identical to TRBD1. The V gene end was trimmed by 6 bases and the J gene end by 2 bases; junction bases not matched to a gene: 7. There are 15 residues in the CDR3. CDR1 and CDR2 (germline): SGHTA, FQGNSA. The chain's CDR3 is CASSPGTETGNTIYF. CDR3 DNA: TGTGCCAGCAGTCCCGGGACAGAAACTGGAAACACCATATATTTT.

This clone has just one count. The chain couples TRBV5-4 to TRBJ2-1; 7 nucleotides align to TRBD2. From germline, CDR1 is SGHNT and CDR2 YYREEE (reference sequence). This CDR3 is 14 amino acids long. The ends lost 5 bases at V and 0 bases at J; junction bases unmatched: 2. CDR3 region: CASSAGDSYNEQFF. The CDR3, as DNA: TGTGCCAGCAGTGCGGGGGACTCCTACAATGAGCAGTTCTTC. The whole variable domain, filled in from reference TRBV5-4 and TRBJ2-1, reads ETGVTQSPTHLIKTRGQQVTLRCSSQSGHNTVSWYQQALGQGPQFIFQYYREEENGRGNFPPRFSGLQFPNYSSELNVNALELDDSALYLCASSAGDSYNEQFFGPGTRLTVL.

This clone was detected once. The CDR3 loop reads CASSPDRGLQPQHF. The CDR3, as DNA: TGTGCCAGCAGTCCGGACAGGGGGCTTCAGCCCCAGCATTTT. The V and J genes are TRBV6-5 and TRBJ1-5, with 11 bases fitting TRBD1. The length of the CDR3 is 14 residues. Germline CDR1 is MNHEY and CDR2 is SVGAGI. With V trimmed by 5 bases and J by 6 bases, 3 bases remained unmatched.

J is TRBJ2-5 and V is TRBV6-1, with D perhaps matching TRBD2 (6 bases). Germline CDR1 reads MNHNS; CDR2 reads SASEGT. V was trimmed by 2 bases and J by 5 bases, leaving 18 bases between them. CDR3 length: 16 amino acids. DNA for the CDR3: TGTGCCAGCAGTGAATTGGGGTCGGGAGCCGGGGAGACCCAGTACTTC. Translated: CASSELGSGAGETQYF.

The gene calls are TRBV7-9 and TRBJ1-2; 7 bases agree with TRBD1. This CDR3 comprises 14 residues. V shed 3 bases and J 1 base; nucleotides not matched to a gene: 2. Germline-derived CDR1 and CDR2 are SEHNR and FQNEAQ (reference sequence). CDR3 sequence: CASSLGQFNYGYTF. The CDR3 DNA follows: TGTGCCAGCAGCTTGGGACAGTTTAACTATGGCTACACCTTC.

This chain connects TRBV30 to TRBJ1-1; maybe TRBD1 (5 bases). Trimming took 5 bases from V and 1 from J, leaving 11 bases between them. Germline V gives CDR1 GTSNPN, CDR2 SVGIG (reference sequence). The CDR3 covers 13 residues. For the CDR3, the DNA is TGTGCCTGGGCTAGGGGAGGGAACACTGAAGCTTTCTTT. This encodes CAWARGGNTEAFF.

The chain has TRBV6-5 and TRBJ1-1; 7 nucleotides agree with TRBD1. V trimming: 9 bases; J trimming: 1 base; junction bases outside the gene matches: 8. Germline V gene data show CDR1 as MNHEY and CDR2 as SVGAGI. This CDR3 region has 14 residues. The CDR3 DNA follows: TGTGCCAGTAAACAGGGGAACGCGAACACTGAAGCTTTCTTT. Translating it yields CASKQGNANTEAFF.

The chain carries TRBV7-8 and TRBJ1-1, with D maybe TRBD1 (6 bases). V lost 5 bases to trimming and J lost 0 bases, with 16 bases between them. The CDR3 is 16 residues long. Germline lookup yields CDR1 SGHVS and CDR2 FQNEAQ. The CDR3 DNA reads as TGTGCCAGCAGCCCCGACAGGCTCCTCATGAACACTGAAGCTTTCTTT. Its protein product is CASSPDRLLMNTEAFF.

CDR3 nucleotides: TGCGCCAGCAGCCAAAGCGCAGCAATGAACACTGAAGCTTTCTTT. It translates to CASSQSAAMNTEAFF. The rearrangement joins TRBV4-3 to TRBJ1-1; D unclear. V was cut by 2 bases and J by 0 bases, with 10 bases left in between. The germline CDR1 and CDR2 sequences are LGHNA and YSLEER. CDR3 length: 15 residues.

The rearrangement links TRBV30 to TRBJ2-1, with D unresolved. In germline, CDR1 is GTSNPN, CDR2 SVGIG (reference sequence). Trimming removed 1 base from V and 6 bases from J, with 10 bases in between. The CDR3 covers 13 residues. The chain's CDR3 is CAWSGPQSNEQFF. CDR3 nucleotides: TGTGCCTGGAGTGGACCACAGTCCAATGAGCAGTTCTTC.

The chain has TRBV6-1 and TRBJ2-7, with 7 bases that match TRBD1. CDR3 length equals 16 residues. Trimming cost V 0 bases and J 1 base; bases outside gene matches: 6. CDR1 MNHNS and CDR2 SASEGT come from the germline V gene. The CDR3 DNA is TGTGCCAGCAGTGAAGCTTTGTCAGGGGGATCCTACGAGCAGTACTTC. Encoded protein: CASSEALSGGSYEQYF.

J is TRBJ1-1 and V is TRBV27; 7 bases align to TRBD1. V shed 3 bases, J shed 0 bases, and the junction held 10 bases outside the gene matches. This CDR3 spans 17 amino acids. Germline V gene lookup returns CDR1 MNHEY and CDR2 SMNVEV (reference sequence). The CDR3 DNA is TGTGCCAGCAGTTTTATTGGACAGGTGAGAATGAACACTGAAGCTTTCTTT. As protein: CASSFIGQVRMNTEAFF.

This chain connects TRBV30 to TRBJ1-6; 7 positions match TRBD1. Trimming cost V 3 bases and J 7 bases; bases outside gene matches: 6. Per germline, CDR1 GTSNPN and CDR2 SVGIG (reference sequence). The CDR3 loop spans 14 amino acids. CDR3 bases: TGTGCCTGGAGCCCCGGGACAGACAATTCACCCCTCCACTTT. It codes for CAWSPGTDNSPLHF. The full variable domain, completed using reference TRBV30 and TRBJ1-6, is SQTIHQWPATLVQPVGSPLSLECTVEGTSNPNLYWYRQAAGRGLQLLFYSVGIGQISSEVPQNLSASRPQDRQFILSSKKLLLSDSGFYLCAWSPGTDNSPLHFGNGTRLTVT.

The V gene is TRBV7-9, the J gene TRBJ2-2; TRBD1 is a possible D gene (5 bases). CDR3 length equals 15 residues. Trimming shortened V by 5 bases and J by 5 bases, and 15 bases separated the two germline ends. Germline V lookup: CDR1 SEHNR, CDR2 FQNEAQ (reference sequence). The CDR3 spells CASSPQDGRTGELFF. CDR3 DNA: TGTGCCAGCAGCCCACAGGACGGTAGGACCGGGGAGCTGTTTTTT.

The rearrangement uses TRBV27 and TRBJ1-1; 7 bases match TRBD1. CDR1 and CDR2 (germline): MNHEY, SMNVEV (reference sequence). CDR3 length: 12 amino acids. Unmatched junction bases numbered 6, after V lost 2 bases and J lost 12 bases. CDR3 in amino acids: CASSLIGQVPFF. As DNA, the CDR3 is TGTGCCAGCAGTTTAATAGGACAGGTACCTTTCTTT.

This clone appeared a few times. Other DNA sequences in this specimen translate into the identical CDR3. The J gene is TRBJ1-2, the V gene TRBV6-5, with D perhaps TRBD1 (5 bases). CDR1 MNHEY and CDR2 SVGAGI come from the germline V gene. The ends were cut back, 5 bases at V and 5 bases at J, with 12 bases in the middle. The CDR3 has 13 residues. The CDR3 is CASSRDSRYGYTF. The DNA of the CDR3 is TGTGCCAGCAGTAGGGACTCGAGATATGGCTACACCTTC.